One and the same sample provided the 20 T cell receptor beta chains below, sequenced in a study of human T cells and chemical hapten exposure. The time point here: patch test 3, about 24 weeks after DPC sensitization. Indicated treatment: therapeutic diphenylcyclopropenone sensitization with weekly scalp DPC. TCRdb reanalysed the RACE reads using MiXCR and keeps one entry per CDR3 protein. Of roughly 53,000 distinct CDR3 sequences in the sample, roughly 9.5% are singletons; the top ten hold around a sixth. The material sequenced was whole blood, taken in connection with sensitization to the hapten diphenylcyclopropenone (DPC). The receptors were gathered from a woman in her thirties or forties with alopecia areata. Some clones in this sample may be carry-over from other donors' samples.

The V and J genes are TRBV11-2 and TRBJ2-3, with D perhaps TRBD2 (7 bases). The CDR3 has 15 amino acids. Germline CDR1 is SGHAT and CDR2 is FQNNGV. V was cut by 2 bases and J by 5 bases, with 14 bases left in between. CDR3 DNA: TGTGCCAGCAGCTTACAGGCGGGGGCGATAGATACGCAGTATTTT. This translates into CASSLQAGAIDTQYF.

This clonotype was seen ten or more times. This chain joins TRBV7-9 and TRBJ2-3, with 7 bases fitting TRBD1. CDR3 length equals 14 residues. V lost 8 bases and J lost 0; bases outside the gene matches: 5. Germline values: CDR1 SEHNR, CDR2 FQNEAQ (reference sequence). CDR3 residues: CASAPGQSTDTQYF. In nucleotides, the CDR3 is TGTGCCAGCGCACCGGGACAGAGCACAGATACGCAGTATTTT.

This clonotype was found many times. The rearrangement links TRBV18 to TRBJ2-7, with D unresolved. Looked up from germline, CDR1 is KGHSH and CDR2 is LQKENI. CDR3 size: 13 residues. Between the trimmed V and J ends, which lost 1 base and 3 bases, there was a span of 7 bases. The CDR3 bases are TGTGCCAGCTCACCACGGGGTTACTACGAGCAGTACTTC. Its translation is CASSPRGYYEQYF.

This clonotype was observed a few times. CDR3 in DNA: TGTGCCAGCAGCGCGGGCTATACTAGCACAGATACGCAGTATTTT. It specifies CASSAGYTSTDTQYF. This rearrangement joins TRBV7-6 to TRBJ2-3; D might be TRBD2 (5 bases). The CDR3 runs to 15 residues. Germline V lookup: CDR1 SGHVS, CDR2 FNYEAQ. Trimming left V 5 bases short and J 0 bases short, with 12 bases between.

This chain connects TRBV7-6 to TRBJ1-5; D is unclear. V was cut by 4 bases and J by 4 bases, with 5 bases left in between. Germline V gene sequence: CDR1 SGHVS, CDR2 FNYEAQ. The CDR3 has 12 amino acids. In nucleotides, the CDR3 is TGTGCCAGCAGCTCAGCTAATCAGCCCCAGCATTTT. It specifies CASSSANQPQHF.

This clonotype was counted once. Possible read error: a much larger clone is one base away. This chain connects TRBV20-1 to TRBJ2-3; TRBD2 aligns across 7 bases. The CDR3 length is 13 residues. Germline CDR1 is DFQATT and CDR2 is SNEGSKA (reference sequence). CDR3 in DNA: TGCAGTGCCAGAGGGAGGGGAGGCGATACGCAGTATTTT. It translates to CSARGRGGDTQYF.

This clonotype was counted only a few times. This chain joins TRBV5-1 and TRBJ2-1; D is perhaps TRBD1 or TRBD2 (5 bases each). CDR3 length equals 15 residues. Trimming removed 0 bases from V and 7 bases from J, with 14 bases in between. Germline-derived CDR1 and CDR2 are SGHRS and YFSETQ. The CDR3 sequence is CASSLVLGTKNEQFF. In nucleotides, the CDR3 is TGCGCCAGCAGCTTGGTTTTAGGGACGAAAAATGAGCAGTTCTTC.

Many counts were recorded for this clonotype. The CDR3 loop reads CARSLFRRNSPLHF. DNA for the CDR3: TGTGCCAGAAGCTTGTTCAGGAGAAATTCACCCCTCCACTTT. The rearrangement joins TRBV5-3 to TRBJ1-6; D unresolved. TRBV5-3 is labeled an ORF, and its function is uncertain. The CDR3 runs to 14 residues. Trimming removed 1 base from V and 7 bases from J, with 9 bases in between.

V and J are TRBV18 and TRBJ2-3; D perhaps matches TRBD1 (7 bases). Germline CDR1 is KGHSH and CDR2 is LQKENI. V gave up 0 bases and J gave up 4 bases, with 11 bases separating them. The CDR3 spans 15 residues. This chain's CDR3 is CASSPPGQRADTQYF. CDR3 nucleotides: TGTGCCAGCTCACCACCGGGACAGCGGGCAGATACGCAGTATTTT. Filled out from reference TRBV18 and TRBJ2-3, the complete variable domain reads NAGVMQNPRHLVRRRGQEARLRCSPMKGHSHVYWYRQLPEEGLKFMVYLQKENIIDESGMPKERFSAEFPKEGPSILRIQQVVRGDSAAYFCASSPPGQRADTQYFGPGTRLTVL.

V gene TRBV29-1 combines with J gene TRBJ2-5; D is uncertain. The CDR3 length is 12 residues. Germline V CDR1 and CDR2: SQVTM, ANQGSEA. V lost 5 bases to trimming and J lost 0 bases, with 7 bases between them. The CDR3 loop is CSVRPHQETQYF. CDR3 DNA sequence: TGCAGCGTTCGTCCCCACCAAGAGACCCAGTACTTC.

This chain connects TRBV27 to TRBJ2-3; D is possibly TRBD1 or TRBD2 (5 bases each). CDR1 MNHEY and CDR2 SMNVEV come from the germline V gene (reference sequence). Trimming shortened V by 6 bases and J by 3 bases, and 19 bases separated the two germline ends. There are 16 residues in the CDR3. Written as DNA, the CDR3 is TGTGCCAGCAGCCCGGGACCAGAAGGGTATACAGATACGCAGTATTTT. It specifies CASSPGPEGYTDTQYF.

This clonotype appeared many times. The rearrangement joins TRBV7-9 to TRBJ2-3, with TRBD2 matching over 8 bases. The CDR3 contains 16 residues. Germline V gene data show CDR1 as SEHNR and CDR2 as FQNEAQ (reference sequence). Germline trimming cut 0 bases from V and 2 bases from J; bases unmatched to any gene: 4. CDR3 nucleotides: TGTGCCAGCAGCTTAGCGGAACTAGCGGCCACAGATACGCAGTATTTT. Amino acid sequence: CASSLAELAATDTQYF.

This sequence joins TRBV7-6 and TRBJ2-1; 7 bases line up with TRBD1. The junction had 4 bases not matched to a gene; V was cut back by 5 bases and J by 3 bases. Germline CDR1 reads SGHVS; CDR2 reads FNYEAQ. This CDR3 has 14 residues. The CDR3 reads CASSAAGGYNEQFF. The CDR3 DNA reads TGTGCCAGCAGCGCAGCAGGGGGCTACAATGAGCAGTTCTTC.

The chain uses TRBV19 and TRBJ1-2; no clear D gene. V gave up 0 bases and J gave up 4 bases, with 9 bases separating them. Germline CDR1 is LNHDA and CDR2 is SQIVND (reference sequence). CDR3 length: 14 residues. This CDR3 is CASSIDLEGYGYTF. Written as DNA, the CDR3 is TGTGCCAGTAGTATAGATTTGGAGGGCTATGGCTACACCTTC.

V gene TRBV5-1 combines with J gene TRBJ1-1; 7 nucleotides agree with TRBD1. The junction had 6 bases not matched to a gene; V was cut back by 4 bases and J by 3 bases. The CDR3 consists of 14 residues. The V gene's germline CDR1 is SGHRS and CDR2 YFSETQ. The DNA for the CDR3 is TGCGCCAGCAGCCAGGGACAGACTTACACTGAAGCTTTCTTT. It specifies CASSQGQTYTEAFF.

This clonotype was seen a few times. This chain joins TRBV2 and TRBJ1-4; tentatively, D is TRBD1 (5 bases). CDR1 and CDR2 from the germline V gene are SNHLY and FYNNEI. V was shortened by 4 bases and J by 0 bases, with 12 bases between the two germline ends. CDR3 length equals 16 residues. The CDR3 nucleotides are TGTGCCAGCAGTGTGGGGGACGGTGCAACTAATGAAAAACTGTTTTTT. It translates to CASSVGDGATNEKLFF.

In this sample, this clonotype turned up a few times. The chain recombines TRBV5-5 with TRBJ1-5; D not resolved. V lost 4 bases, J lost 5 bases, and 13 bases lay in between. This CDR3 contains 14 residues. Germline CDR1 reads SGHKS; CDR2 reads YYEKEE (reference sequence). The CDR3 is CASSPTAGDQPQHF. The CDR3, as DNA: TGTGCCAGCAGCCCCACCGCAGGCGATCAGCCCCAGCATTTT.

J is TRBJ2-5 and V is TRBV27; 7 nucleotides align to TRBD2. This CDR3 region has 15 residues. Germline CDR1 MNHEY, CDR2 SMNVEV (reference sequence). V shed 5 bases, J shed 0 bases, and the junction held 6 bases outside the gene matches. Written as DNA, the CDR3 is TGTGCCAGCAGTAACCTAGCGGAATACCAAGAGACCCAGTACTTC. Protein sequence: CASSNLAEYQETQYF.

This rearrangement joins TRBV6-1 to TRBJ2-1; the match to TRBD1 covers 7 bases. There are 16 residues in the CDR3. V lost 8 bases, J lost 0 bases, and 10 bases stayed unmatched. The germline V gene has CDR1 MNHNS and CDR2 SASEGT. This CDR3 is CASRNRGRASYNEQFF. The CDR3 DNA reads TGTGCCAGCCGAAACAGGGGCCGGGCCTCCTACAATGAGCAGTTCTTC.

The chain has TRBV27 and TRBJ2-7; weak D call: TRBD2 (6 bases). The CDR3 sequence is 13 residues long. The ends were cut back, 2 bases at V and 3 bases at J, with 8 bases in the middle. Germline CDR1 and CDR2: MNHEY and SMNVEV (reference sequence). The CDR3 sequence: CASSLGGNYEQYF. Here the CDR3 DNA reads TGTGCCAGCAGTTTAGGGGGGAACTACGAGCAGTACTTC.